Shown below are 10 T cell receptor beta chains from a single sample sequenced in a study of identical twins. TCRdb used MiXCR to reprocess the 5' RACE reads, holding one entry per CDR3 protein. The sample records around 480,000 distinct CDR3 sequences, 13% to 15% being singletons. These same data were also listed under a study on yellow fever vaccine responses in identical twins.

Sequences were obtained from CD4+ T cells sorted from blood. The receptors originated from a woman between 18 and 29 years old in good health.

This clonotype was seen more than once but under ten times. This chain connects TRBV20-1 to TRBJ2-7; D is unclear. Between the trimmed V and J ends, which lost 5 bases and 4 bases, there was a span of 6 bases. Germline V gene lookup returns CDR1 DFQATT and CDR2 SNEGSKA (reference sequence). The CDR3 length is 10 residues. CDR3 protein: CSAYEYEQYF. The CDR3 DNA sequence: TGCAGTGCTTACGAATACGAGCAGTACTTC.

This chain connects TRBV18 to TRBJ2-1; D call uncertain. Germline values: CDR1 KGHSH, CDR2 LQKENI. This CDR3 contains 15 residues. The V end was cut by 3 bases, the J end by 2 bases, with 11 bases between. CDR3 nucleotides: TGTGCCAGCTCACCTCCCGGCCTGCCCTACAATGAGCAGTTCTTC. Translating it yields CASSPPGLPYNEQFF.

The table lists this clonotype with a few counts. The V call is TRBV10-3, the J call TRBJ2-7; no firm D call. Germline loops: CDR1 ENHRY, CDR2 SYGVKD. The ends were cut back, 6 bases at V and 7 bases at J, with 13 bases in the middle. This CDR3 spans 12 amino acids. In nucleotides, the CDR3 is TGTGCCATCAGGTCCGGGTCTCCTGAGCAGTACTTC. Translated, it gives CAIRSGSPEQYF.

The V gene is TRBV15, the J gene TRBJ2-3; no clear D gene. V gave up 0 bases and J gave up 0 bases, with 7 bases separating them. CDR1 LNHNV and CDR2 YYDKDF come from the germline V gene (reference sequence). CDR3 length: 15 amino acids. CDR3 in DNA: TGTGCCACCAGCAGAGACCCGGGCAGCACAGATACGCAGTATTTT. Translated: CATSRDPGSTDTQYF.

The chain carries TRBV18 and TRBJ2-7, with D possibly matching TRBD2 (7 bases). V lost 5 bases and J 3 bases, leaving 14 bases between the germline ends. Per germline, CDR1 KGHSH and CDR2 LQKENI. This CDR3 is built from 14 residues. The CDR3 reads CASSAGARFYEQYF. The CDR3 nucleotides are TGTGCCAGCTCAGCGGGGGCACGATTCTACGAGCAGTACTTC.

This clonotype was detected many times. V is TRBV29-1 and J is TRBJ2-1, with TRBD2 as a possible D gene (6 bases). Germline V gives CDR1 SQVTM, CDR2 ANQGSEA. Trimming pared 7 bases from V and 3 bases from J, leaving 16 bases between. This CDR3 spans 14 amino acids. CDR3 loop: CSASGGTDYNEQFF. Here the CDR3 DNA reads TGCAGCGCATCGGGCGGGACCGACTACAATGAGCAGTTCTTC.

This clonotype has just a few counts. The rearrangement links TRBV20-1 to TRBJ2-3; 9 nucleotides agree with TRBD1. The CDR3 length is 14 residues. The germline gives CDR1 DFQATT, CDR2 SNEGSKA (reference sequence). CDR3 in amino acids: CRAKQGASPDTQYF. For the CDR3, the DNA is TGCAGAGCCAAACAGGGGGCCAGCCCAGATACGCAGTATTTT.

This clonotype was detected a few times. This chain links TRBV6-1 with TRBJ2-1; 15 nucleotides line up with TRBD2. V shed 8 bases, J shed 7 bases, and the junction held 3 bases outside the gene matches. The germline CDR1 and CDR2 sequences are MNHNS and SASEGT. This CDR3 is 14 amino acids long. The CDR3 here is CASAGTSGRNEQFF. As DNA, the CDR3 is TGTGCCAGCGCCGGGACTAGCGGGAGGAATGAGCAGTTCTTC.

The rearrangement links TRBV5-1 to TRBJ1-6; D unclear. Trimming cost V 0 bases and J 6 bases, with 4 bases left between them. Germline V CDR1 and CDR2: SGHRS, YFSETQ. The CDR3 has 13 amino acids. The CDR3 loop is CASSLEPNSPLHF. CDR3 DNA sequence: TGCGCCAGCAGCTTGGAGCCTAATTCACCCCTCCACTTT.

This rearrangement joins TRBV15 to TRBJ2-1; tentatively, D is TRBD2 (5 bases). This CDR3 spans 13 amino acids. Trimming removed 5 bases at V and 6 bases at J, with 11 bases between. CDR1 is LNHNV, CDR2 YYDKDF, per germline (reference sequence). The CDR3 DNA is TGTGCCACCAGCGCCGTCGGGGTCAATGAGCAGTTCTTC. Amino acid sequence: CATSAVGVNEQFF.